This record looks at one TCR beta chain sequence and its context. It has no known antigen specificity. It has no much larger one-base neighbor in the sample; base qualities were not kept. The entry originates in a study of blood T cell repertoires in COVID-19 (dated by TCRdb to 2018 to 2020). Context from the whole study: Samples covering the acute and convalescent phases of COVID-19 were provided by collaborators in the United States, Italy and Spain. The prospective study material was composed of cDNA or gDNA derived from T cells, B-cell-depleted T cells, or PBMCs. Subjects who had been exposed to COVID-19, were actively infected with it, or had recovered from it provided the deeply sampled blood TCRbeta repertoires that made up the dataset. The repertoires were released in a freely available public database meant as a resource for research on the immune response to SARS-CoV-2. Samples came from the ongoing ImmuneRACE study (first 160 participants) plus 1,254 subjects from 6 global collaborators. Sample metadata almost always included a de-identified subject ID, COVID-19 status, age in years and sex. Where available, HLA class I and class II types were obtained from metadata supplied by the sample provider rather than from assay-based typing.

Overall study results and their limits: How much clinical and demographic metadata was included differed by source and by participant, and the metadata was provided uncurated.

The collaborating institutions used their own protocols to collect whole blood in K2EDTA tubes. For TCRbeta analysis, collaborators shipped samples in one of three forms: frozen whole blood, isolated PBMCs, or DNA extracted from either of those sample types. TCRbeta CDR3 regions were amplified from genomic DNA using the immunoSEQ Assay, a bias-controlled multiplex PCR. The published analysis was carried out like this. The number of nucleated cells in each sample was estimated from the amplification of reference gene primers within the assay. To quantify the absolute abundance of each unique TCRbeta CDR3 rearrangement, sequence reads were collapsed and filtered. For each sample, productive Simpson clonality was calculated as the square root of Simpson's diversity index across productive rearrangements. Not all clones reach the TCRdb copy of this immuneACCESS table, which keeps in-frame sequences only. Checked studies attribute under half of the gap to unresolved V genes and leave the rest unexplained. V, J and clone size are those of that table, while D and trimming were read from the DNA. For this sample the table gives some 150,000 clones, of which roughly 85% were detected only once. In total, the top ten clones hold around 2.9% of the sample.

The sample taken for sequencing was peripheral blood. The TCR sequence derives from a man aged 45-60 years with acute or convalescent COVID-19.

The CDR3 is CASSDDPPSPNEQFF. The nucleotides are TGTGCCAGCAGTGACGACCCCCCTAGCCCAAATGAGCAGTTCTTC. The sequence is built from TRBV2 and TRBJ2-1; matching of 5 bases hints at TRBD2 as the D gene. As encoded in the germline V gene, CDR1 is SNHLY while CDR2 is FYNNEI. Its CDR3 holds 15 amino acids, cysteine through phenylalanine. Only the CDR3 DNA stays, 45 bases, in frame from base 1. V is pared back by 3 bases and J by 7 bases, with 16 bases lying between the germline termini. The CDR3 plus the reference TRBV2 and TRBJ2-1 genes for the other parts give the full variable domain: EPEVTQTPSHQVTQMGQEVILRCVPISNHLYFYWYRQILGQKVEFLVSFYNNEISEKSEIFDDQFSVERPDGSNFTLKIRSTKLEDSAMYFCASSDDPPSPNEQFFGPGTRLTVL.